The count of the clone carrying this TCR beta chain is one. These data belong to a study of OX40 agonist ivuxolimab in advanced cancers. Across the study: Intravenous ivuxolimab was administered to patients every 2 weeks at 0.01 to 10 mg/kg. Dose-escalation subjects each had hepatocellular carcinoma, melanoma, renal cell or head and neck cancer.

Libraries were prepared by immunoSEQ multiplex PCR; TCRdb keeps only in-frame clonotypes and omits some of them. Seen here are some 45,000 clones, 75% to 85% observed once, and the top ten hold approximately 2%. V dropped 3 bases and J dropped 3; count of bases not matched to a gene: 4. The CDR3 loop spans 15 amino acids. The germline CDR1 and CDR2 sequences are SGDLS and YYNGEE. The chain has TRBV9 and TRBJ2-1, with 9 bases that match TRBD1. Sequences were derived from CD4+ or CD8+ T cells sorted from blood, sampled in a trial of the OX40 agonist ivuxolimab. The receptor comes from an adult with an advanced solid tumor such as melanoma, head and neck, liver or kidney cancer. The CDR3 sequence: CASSAGTGIYNEQFF. CDR3 coding DNA: TGTGCCAGCAGCGCCGGGACAGGGATCTACAATGAGCAGTTCTTC.